These T cell receptor beta chains were read from a single sample in a study of T cells in Graves' hyperthyroidism and ophthalmopathy. Via MiXCR, TCRdb re-called the multiplex PCR reads, giving one row per CDR3 protein. The repertoire holds 500,000 to 600,000 distinct CDR3 sequences, around 45% seen once, with 19% in the top ten. The source material was peripheral blood or thyroid tissue (not recorded which). The receptors stem from an adult woman with Graves' disease, either hyperthyroidism or ophthalmopathy (not recorded which). The CDR3 runs from the conserved cysteine through the conserved F or W. Each record gives: clone size, J gene, D gene, V gene, CDR3 DNA, CDR3 protein. D genes are given only for firm matches. Clone size appears in some rows only: once, few, many, or a class for an expanded clone.

>many|TRBJ1-5|.|TRBV5-1
TGCGCCAGCAGCTTGAACCTTGGGAGTCAGCCCCAGCATTTT
CASSLNLGSQPQHF
>few|TRBJ1-3|.|TRBV2
TGTGCCAGCAGTAGACAGTGGAACTCTGGAAACACCATATATTTT
CASSRQWNSGNTIYF
>many|TRBJ1-1|TRBD1|TRBV29-1
TGCAGCGTTGAAAGGCAGGGGGTGAGGATTGCTTTCTTT
CSVERQGVRIAFF
>few|TRBJ2-3|TRBD2|TRBV2
TGTGCCAGCAGGCCACCTAGCGGGAGTGCAGATACGCAGTATTTT
CASRPPSGSADTQYF
>many|TRBJ2-7|.|TRBV10-1
TGCGCCAGCAGTGAGTCATCGGGAGCAGAGTACGAGCAGTACTTC
CASSESSGAEYEQYF
>.|TRBJ1-2|TRBD1|TRBV28
TGTGCCAGCAGACCGACAGGGACAAACTATGGCTACACCTTC
CASRPTGTNYGYTF
>.|TRBJ1-2|.|TRBV28
TGTGCCAGCGGACTAGGACGGTCCTATGGCTACACCTTC
CASGLGRSYGYTF
>many|TRBJ1-2|TRBD1|TRBV28
TGTGCCAGCACTTTGGACAGGACCTATGGCTACACCTTC
CASTLDRTYGYTF
>.|TRBJ1-1|.|TRBV12-3/TRBV12-4
TGTACCAGCAGCCTCGGACAAGGGAACACTGAAGCTTTCTTT
CTSSLGQGNTEAFF
>many|TRBJ1-2|.|TRBV12-3/TRBV12-4
TGTGCCAGCGGTCAGCTTTCCTATGGCTACACCTTC
CASGQLSYGYTF
>.|TRBJ1-1|.|TRBV10-3
TGTGCCATCAGTGTGTGGGGGAGGAACACTGAAGCTTTCTTT
CAISVWGRNTEAFF
>.|TRBJ1-2|TRBD1|TRBV2
TGTGCTTCGACAGGGGAGGGCTATGGCTACACCTTC
CASTGEGYGYTF
>many|TRBJ2-2|.|TRBV24-1
TGTGCCACCAGTGATTTGCGGAGGGACACCGGGGAGCTGTTTTTT
CATSDLRRDTGELFF
>.|TRBJ1-5|.|TRBV10-2
TGCGCCAGCAGTGGGAAAATAGCCGATCAGCCCCAGCATTTT
CASSGKIADQPQHF
>few|TRBJ2-7|TRBD2|TRBV3-1
TGTGCCAGCAGCCAGCGTCAACTAGCGGGAGAAGACGAGCAGTACTTC
CASSQRQLAGEDEQYF
>.|TRBJ1-1|.|TRBV10-2
TGTGCCAGCTCACCACGAAGGGGCGATAACACTGAAGCTTTCTTT
CASSPRRGDNTEAFF
>.|TRBJ2-7|.|TRBV20-1
TGCAGTGCCCAGAAGGGCCCCCCTGGGCAGTACTTC
CSAQKGPPGQYF
>many|TRBJ2-7|TRBD2|TRBV5-1
TGCGCCAGCAGCTTGGCGATAGCGGGAGGTCTATTTGGCGAGCAGTACTTC
CASSLAIAGGLFGEQYF
>.|TRBJ2-1|.|TRBV2
TGTGCCAGCAGTTCGGAACGGGGTGAGCAGTTCTTC
CASSSERGEQFF
>.|TRBJ1-2|TRBD1|TRBV2
TGTGCCAGCAAGGAACAGACAGGGTACACCTTC
CASKEQTGYTF
>once|TRBJ1-2|.|TRBV2
TGTGCCAGCGCCCCCGGGCGGGTGATCGGGGCCTTGCTAGCTAACTATGGCTACACCTTC
CASAPGRVIGALLANYGYTF
>.|TRBJ1-5|.|TRBV6-5
TGTGCCAGCAGTTCGGGGGGGTCGAGCAATCAGCCCCAGCATTTT
CASSSGGSSNQPQHF
>many|TRBJ2-5|.|TRBV12-3/TRBV12-4
TGTGCCAGCAGTTCCCCCGCAGGGGGGTACGAGACCCAGTACTTC
CASSSPAGGYETQYF
>many|TRBJ2-7|.|TRBV20-1
TGCAGTGCTAGAGATCGGGGGGGCGCTGACAGGGTCTCCTACGAGCAGTACTTC
CSARDRGGADRVSYEQYF
>few|TRBJ1-1|.|TRBV30
TGTGCCTGGAGAATGCGGGTTGCTGAAGCTTTCTTT
CAWRMRVAEAFF
>many|TRBJ1-4|.|TRBV20-1
TGCAGTGCTAGAGATCGGGACATACCCATTGAAAAACTGTTTTTT
CSARDRDIPIEKLFF
>.|TRBJ1-1|TRBD1|TRBV15
TGTGCCACCAGCAAGGGACAGCTGAATACTGAAGCTTTCTTT
CATSKGQLNTEAFF
>.|TRBJ1-2|.|TRBV7-9
TGTGCCAGCAGCTTTTTGGCCAGGCTGCGCTACACCTTC
CASSFLARLRYTF
>.|TRBJ1-2|.|TRBV25-1
TGTGCCGGCAGTGCTAGGGCCCCTGGAGGCAGGGCCTACGGCTACACCTTC
CAGSARAPGGRAYGYTF
>.|TRBJ1-1|.|TRBV12-3/TRBV12-4
TGTGCCAGCAGTCGCCTAACGTCCCGGGCTTTCTTT
CASSRLTSRAFF
>many|TRBJ2-7|.|TRBV13
TGTGCCAGCAGCCAACTACCAGTGTCCTACGAGCAGTACTTC
CASSQLPVSYEQYF
>many|TRBJ2-7|TRBD2|TRBV2
TGTGCCAGCATCCCTGAGGCGGGAGATAATTACGAGCAGTACTTC
CASIPEAGDNYEQYF
>few|TRBJ1-3|.|TRBV2
TGTGCCAGCACACGTGAGGGGTTGGCTGCTGGAAACACCATATATTTC
CASTREGLAAGNTIYF
>.|TRBJ1-1|.|TRBV29-1
TGCAGGCGCAGGGAGCTGAACACTGAAGCTTTCTTT
CRRRELNTEAFF
>.|TRBJ2-5|TRBD2|TRBV27
TGTGCCAGCAGTTCACTAGCGGGAGGGGAAGAGACCCAGTACTTC
CASSSLAGGEETQYF
>.|TRBJ2-5|TRBD1|TRBV7-9
TGTGCCAGCAGCATACAGACAGGGCAGCAAGAGACCCAGTACTTC
CASSIQTGQQETQYF
>.|TRBJ1-5|.|TRBV5-1
TGCGCCAGCAGCTTTAGCGGGGGCGGCACAGATACGCAGCATTTT
CASSFSGGGTDTQHF
>many|TRBJ2-7|.|TRBV7-8
TGTGCCAGCAGCTTACCCAGTAAGACCTACGAGCAGTACTTC
CASSLPSKTYEQYF
>.|TRBJ2-7|TRBD2|TRBV29-1
TGCAGCGTTAGCGGGAAAACCATCCACGAGCAGTACTTC
CSVSGKTIHEQYF
>.|TRBJ1-5|.|TRBV5-6
TGTGCCAGCAGCTTGAGGGCTAAGTCTGCAAGTCAGCCCCAGCATTTT
CASSLRAKSASQPQHF
>many|TRBJ2-7|TRBD1|TRBV6-1
TGTGCCAGCAGTGACGGGACAGCTATCTTCCACGAGCAGTACTTC
CASSDGTAIFHEQYF
>.|TRBJ2-1|TRBD1|TRBV5-6
TGTGCCAGCAGCTTGGTCGGGACAGCTTCCAATGAGCAGTTCTTC
CASSLVGTASNEQFF
>.|TRBJ1-5|.|TRBV19
TGTGCCAGTAGTATACCGGGGGAAGGGCGCAATCAGCCCCAGCATTTT
CASSIPGEGRNQPQHF
>.|TRBJ1-2|TRBD1|TRBV10-2
TGCGCCAGCAGTGAGACAGGGGAAGTTGAGTATGGCTACACCTTC
CASSETGEVEYGYTF
>few|TRBJ1-1|.|TRBV7-3
TGTGCCAGCAGCTTACTCTTGGACACTGAAGCTTTCTTT
CASSLLLDTEAFF